This T cell receptor (beta chain) was recovered during a study of blood T cell repertoires in COVID-19. Study background: The United States, Italy and Spain were the sources of the acute and convalescent COVID-19 samples. PBMCs, B-cell-depleted T cells, or T cells were the source of the cDNA or gDNA that made up the material.

Per the authors' pipeline: Amplified reference gene primers provided the basis for estimating nucleated cell counts. Measured with immunoSEQ multiplex PCR; TCRdb has only the in-frame clones, and not every one. For V, J and clone size, that table is used; D and trimming come from the DNA. The table shows about 210,000 clones, with less than 90% occurring only once. CDR1 and CDR2 (germline): KGHSH, LQKENI. V gave up 6 bases and J gave up 0 bases, with 12 bases separating them. The CDR3 totals 15 residues. This clone was picked up one time. The origin of this receptor is a woman over 75 with COVID-19, enrolled during active disease. The sequencing input was peripheral blood. J is TRBJ1-3 and V is TRBV18; D perhaps matches TRBD1 (6 bases). The CDR3 DNA sequence: TGTGCCAGCTCCCCAGGGGCCCTCTCTGGAAACACCATATATTTT. Its translation: CASSPGALSGNTIYF.